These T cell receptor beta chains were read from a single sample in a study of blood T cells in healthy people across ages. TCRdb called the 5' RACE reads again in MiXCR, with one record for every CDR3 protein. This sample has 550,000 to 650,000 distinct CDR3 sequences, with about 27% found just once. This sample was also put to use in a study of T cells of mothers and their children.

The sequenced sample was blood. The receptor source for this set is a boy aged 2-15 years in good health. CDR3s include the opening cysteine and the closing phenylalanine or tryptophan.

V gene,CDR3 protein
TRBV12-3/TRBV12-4,CVSLQSDTQYF
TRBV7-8,CASSSRGGAGHYEQYF
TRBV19,CASSGTSGGQETQYF
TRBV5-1,CASSLAPGQGFHEQYF
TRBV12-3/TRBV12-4,CASSLRTSGNQETQYF
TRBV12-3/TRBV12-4,CASSFRAEAFF
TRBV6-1,CASSEGQNNQPQHF
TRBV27,CATRSTPYEQYF
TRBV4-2,CASSHALGGELFF
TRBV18,CASSGDTYTGELFF
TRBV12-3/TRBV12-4,CASSFAQKETQYF
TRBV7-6,CASSSPRLAGYSTDTQYF
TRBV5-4,CASSSRLAPSTDTQYF
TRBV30,CAWNLGGMNTGELFF
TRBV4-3,CASSRNPDGYNEQFF
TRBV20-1,CSARIRGGGYGYTF
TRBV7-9,CASSLEGPWAGPSYEQYF
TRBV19,CASSISRNQPQHF
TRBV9,CASSVELHPYGYTF
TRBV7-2,CASSFAYEQFF
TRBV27,CASSAGTRNTEAFF
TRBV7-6,CASSTPRGLAGGDEQFF
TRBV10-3,CAISVSQGVGSYEQYF
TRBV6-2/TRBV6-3,CASSETERKTPLHF
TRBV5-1,CASSLGEPDTQYF
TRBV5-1,CASSSGAGSYNEQFF
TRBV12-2,CASRLRGTIQYF
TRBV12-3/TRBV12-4,CASSLMSDTQYF
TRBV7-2,CASSLSPEYTEAFF
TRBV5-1,CASSSGASRETQYF
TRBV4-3,CASSLRLGTSGAPLSGELFF
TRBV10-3,CAISEGTLKKETQYF
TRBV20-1,CSASATSGTQYF
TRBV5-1,CASSRRQGSSYEQYF
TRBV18,CASSPDRGSTDTQYF
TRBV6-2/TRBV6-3,CASSYPGTSEFSTPYEQYF
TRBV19,CASSIPSGGNTGELFF
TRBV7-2,CASSSTSAQETQYF
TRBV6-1,CASSGQSPYGYTF
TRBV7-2,CASSLGPISSTDTQYF
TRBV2,CASSELAGVSYNEQFF
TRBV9,CASSVGLADSYEQYF
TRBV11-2,CASSARDRPIYGYTF
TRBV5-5,CASSPMGQLQETQYF
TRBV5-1,CASSSPSGGLSPTDTQYF
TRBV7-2,CASSLSSGRETQYF
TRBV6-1,CASSFDRAKNSPLHF
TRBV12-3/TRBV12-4,CASSSGRSQETQYF
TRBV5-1,CASSLEQANNEKLFF
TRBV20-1,CSAGGQSILTYEQYF
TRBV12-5,CASGRLAGGPRSYNEQFF
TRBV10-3,CAIEGRAGGFCTGELFF
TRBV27,CASSLTPTNTGELFF
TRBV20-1,CRAGGPYNEQFF
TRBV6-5,CASRHQDSYEQYF
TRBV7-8,CASRPGLAGGWPGTDTQYF
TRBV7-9,CASSLAVRNNPEAFF
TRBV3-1,CASSQGLQTGTRSYEQYF
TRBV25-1,CASSDGIPNTEAFF